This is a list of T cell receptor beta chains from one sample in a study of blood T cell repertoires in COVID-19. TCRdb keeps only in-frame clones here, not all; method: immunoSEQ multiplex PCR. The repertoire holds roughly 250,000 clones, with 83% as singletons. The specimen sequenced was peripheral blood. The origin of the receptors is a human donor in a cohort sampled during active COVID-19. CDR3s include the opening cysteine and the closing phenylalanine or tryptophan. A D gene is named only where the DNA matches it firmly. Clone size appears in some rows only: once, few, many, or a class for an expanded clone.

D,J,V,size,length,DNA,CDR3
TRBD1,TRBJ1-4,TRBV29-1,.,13,TGCAGCGGTAGGGACAGGGGAGGTGAAAAACTGTTTTTT,CSGRDRGGEKLFF
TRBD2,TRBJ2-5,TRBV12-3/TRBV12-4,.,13,TGTGCCAGCAGTCGGGCGGGAGGAAAGACCCAGTACTTC,CASSRAGGKTQYF
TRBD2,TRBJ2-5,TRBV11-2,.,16,TGTGCCAGCAGCTTAGATCGGGCGGGGGGGCCGGAGACCCAGTACTTC,CASSLDRAGGPETQYF
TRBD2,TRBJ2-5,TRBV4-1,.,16,TGCGCCAGCAGCCAGACTAGCGCATCCTTCCAAGAGACCCAGTACTTC,CASSQTSASFQETQYF
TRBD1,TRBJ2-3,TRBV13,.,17,TGTGCCAGCAGCTCACGCCGGGGACAGGGGTACACAGATACGCAGTATTTT,CASSSRRGQGYTDTQYF
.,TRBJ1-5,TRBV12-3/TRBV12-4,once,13,TGTGCCAGCAGTTTAGGGGGGGGCCAGCCCCAGCATTTT,CASSLGGGQPQHF
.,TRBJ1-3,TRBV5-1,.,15,TGCGCCAGCAGCTTGGATTATACAGCCGGAAACACCATATATTTT,CASSLDYTAGNTIYF
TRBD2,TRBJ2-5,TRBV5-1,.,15,TGCGCCAGCAGCTTGAAGGCGGGAGATCAAGAGACCCAGTACTTC,CASSLKAGDQETQYF
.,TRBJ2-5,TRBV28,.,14,TGTGCCAGCAGTTTTCAGCAGAGCGGGGAGACCCAGTACTTC,CASSFQQSGETQYF
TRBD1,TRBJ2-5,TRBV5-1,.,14,TGCGCCAGCAGCTTGGGACAGGGCTTTGAGACCCAGTACTTC,CASSLGQGFETQYF
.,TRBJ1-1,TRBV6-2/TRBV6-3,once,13,TGTGCCAGCAGTTACTCGGGCCTCACTGAAGCTTTCTTT,CASSYSGLTEAFF
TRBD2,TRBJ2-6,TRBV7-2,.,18,TGTGCCAGCAGCAGGGGACTAGCGGGGACCTCTGGGGCCAACGTCCTGACTTTC,CASSRGLAGTSGANVLTF
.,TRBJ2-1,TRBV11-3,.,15,TGTGCCAGCAGCCCGGGACTGACCGTAACTAATGAGCAGTTCTTC,CASSPGLTVTNEQFF
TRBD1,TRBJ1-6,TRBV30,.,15,TGTGCCTGGAACCGGAGACAGGGGAATAATTCACCCCTCCACTTT,CAWNRRQGNNSPLHF
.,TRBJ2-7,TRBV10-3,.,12,TGTGCCATCAGCTCAGGGACCTACGAGCAGTACTTC,CAISSGTYEQYF
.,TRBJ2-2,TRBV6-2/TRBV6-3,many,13,TGTGCCAGCAGTCGAGGCGACACCGGGGAGCTGTTTTTT,CASSRGDTGELFF
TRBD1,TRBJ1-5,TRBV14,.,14,TGTGCCAGCAGCCCAGGACAGGTCAATCAGCCCCAGCATTTT,CASSPGQVNQPQHF
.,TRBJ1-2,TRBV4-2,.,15,TGTGCCAGCAGCCAAGAGCCCAGGCCCAACTATGGCTACACCTTC,CASSQEPRPNYGYTF
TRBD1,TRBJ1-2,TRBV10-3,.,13,TGTGCCATCAATAGTCAGGGGGCCTATGGCTACACCTTC,CAINSQGAYGYTF
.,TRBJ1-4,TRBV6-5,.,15,TGTGCCAGCAGTTACTCGGGGAAGCAGGGTGAAAAACTGTTTTTT,CASSYSGKQGEKLFF
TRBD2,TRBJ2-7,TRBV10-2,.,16,TGCGCCAGCAGTGAATTCAGCGGGAGGGCCTTATACGAGCAGTACTTC,CASSEFSGRALYEQYF
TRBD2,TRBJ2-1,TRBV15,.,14,TGTGCCACCAGCGGGACTAGCGGGTACAATGAGCAGTTCTTC,CATSGTSGYNEQFF
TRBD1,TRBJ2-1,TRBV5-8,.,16,TGTGCCAGCAGCTTGTGGACAGGGGGAAGGGGGGATGAGCAGTTCTTC,CASSLWTGGRGDEQFF
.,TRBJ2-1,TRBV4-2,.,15,TGTGCCAGCAGCCGGGCCAGGGACACCTACAATGAGCAGTTCTTC,CASSRARDTYNEQFF
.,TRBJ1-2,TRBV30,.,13,TGTGCCTGGAGTCGGGGGGCGACAGATGGCTACACCTTC,CAWSRGATDGYTF
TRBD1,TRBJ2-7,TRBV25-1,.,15,TGTGCCAGCAGTGATCACAGACAGGGGGGCTACGAGCAGTACTTC,CASSDHRQGGYEQYF
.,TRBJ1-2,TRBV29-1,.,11,TGCAGCGTTGAAGAGGGGGCGGGCTACACCTTC,CSVEEGAGYTF